This T cell receptor beta chain is drawn from a study of cytomegalovirus exposure and HLA in healthy donors. Across the study: Some 85 million unique TCRs, all from HLA-typed donors, were included in an early release of the data.

On this clone itself: Its matching antigen is unknown.

The PCR made use of 60 Vbeta and 13 Jbeta primers. Profiling relied on immunoSEQ multiplex PCR, and the TCRdb table lists in-frame clones only, not all of them. This sample contains about 160,000 clones. Study-wide results and caveats: Association with HLA alleles at 0.05 false discovery rate was found for 17,000 or so TCR beta sequences in a later analysis. There were reportedly fewer N-insertions in an Asian-associated ancestry cluster than the approximately 670-donor mean, in a later analysis.

The CDR3 runs 13 residues. Germline values: CDR1 MNHEY, CDR2 SMNVEV (reference sequence). V gave up 6 bases and J gave up 4 bases, with 10 bases separating them. V usage is TRBV27 and J usage is TRBJ2-1; D unresolved. This clonotype was obtained from a woman in her sixties in good health and CMV-seronegative. Sequencing was done on a sample of PBMCs. The CDR3 DNA is TGTGCCAGCAGCCTTGACTTTTACAATGAGCAGTTCTTC. It translates to CASSLDFYNEQFF.